The clone carrying this T cell receptor (beta chain) has just a few counts. The data belong to a study of shared T cell receptors in the human thymus. Germline CDR1 reads SGHDT; CDR2 reads YYEEEE. V shed 0 bases and J shed 8 bases, with 17 bases lying between them. This CDR3 spans 16 amino acids. Sequencing was performed with immunoSEQ multiplex PCR; in TCRdb, only in-frame clones are kept and a portion is missing. The sample contains hundreds of thousands of clones, more than 75% of which appear only once. The sample also formed part of further work on human thymus T cells. That report adds: Finnish infants who were healthy and having corrective surgery for congenital heart defects made up the donors. Thymus tissue was removed during corrective cardiac surgery. Within thymic and blood repertoires, V and J gene usage appeared to be biased. Related studies found that unrelated individuals share highly overlapping thymic repertoires.

This clonotype was obtained from a boy younger than two with a congenital heart defect. The rearrangement uses TRBV5-6 and TRBJ1-4, with TRBD1 as a possible D gene (6 bases). Sample: thymocytes. The chain's CDR3 is CASSLGGHGLEEKLFF. The CDR3 DNA is TGTGCCAGCAGCTTGGGGGGACACGGCCTGGAGGAAAAACTGTTTTTT.